The clone carrying this TCR beta chain was observed a handful of times. This sample stems from a study of blood T cells in healthy people across ages. V was trimmed by 1 base and J by 1 base, leaving 10 bases between them. The germline V gene has CDR1 SGHAT and CDR2 FQNNGV. There are 15 residues in the CDR3. Primers used in a second PCR of roughly 6 to 11 cycles were a sample-barcoded 5' primer and a J-beta primer mix. One entry per CDR3 protein, called by TCRdb with MiXCR from the 5' RACE reads. The repertoire has about 640,000 distinct CDR3 sequences, approximately 50% of them found once; the top ten carry over 35%.

This TCR derives from a man in his 60s in good health. This chain links TRBV11-2 with TRBJ1-1, with D possibly TRBD1 on 6 matching bases. Sequenced input: blood. This CDR3 reads CASSLVRGGNTEAFF. CDR3 DNA sequence: TGTGCCAGCAGCTTAGTAAGGGGGGGGAACACTGAAGCTTTCTTT.